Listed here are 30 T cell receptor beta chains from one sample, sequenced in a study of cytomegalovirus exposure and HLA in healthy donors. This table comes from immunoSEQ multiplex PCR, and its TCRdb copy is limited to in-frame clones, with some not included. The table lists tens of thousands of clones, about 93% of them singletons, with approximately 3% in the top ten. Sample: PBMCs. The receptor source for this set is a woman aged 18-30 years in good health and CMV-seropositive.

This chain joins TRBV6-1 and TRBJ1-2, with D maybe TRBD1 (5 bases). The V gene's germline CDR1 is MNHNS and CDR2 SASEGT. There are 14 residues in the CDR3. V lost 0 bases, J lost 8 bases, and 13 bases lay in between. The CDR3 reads CASSEAWGREGYTF. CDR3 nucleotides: TGTGCCAGCAGTGAAGCCTGGGGACGGGAGGGCTACACCTTC.

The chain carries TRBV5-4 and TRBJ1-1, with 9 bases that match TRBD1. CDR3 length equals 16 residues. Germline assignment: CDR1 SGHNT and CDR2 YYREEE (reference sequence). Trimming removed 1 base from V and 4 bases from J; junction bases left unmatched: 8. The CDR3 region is CASSLSGGTGSTEAFF. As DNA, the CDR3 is TGTGCCAGCAGCTTGTCTGGGGGGACAGGGAGCACTGAAGCTTTCTTT. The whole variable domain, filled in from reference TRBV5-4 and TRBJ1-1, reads ETGVTQSPTHLIKTRGQQVTLRCSSQSGHNTVSWYQQALGQGPQFIFQYYREEENGRGNFPPRFSGLQFPNYSSELNVNALELDDSALYLCASSLSGGTGSTEAFFGQGTRLTVV.

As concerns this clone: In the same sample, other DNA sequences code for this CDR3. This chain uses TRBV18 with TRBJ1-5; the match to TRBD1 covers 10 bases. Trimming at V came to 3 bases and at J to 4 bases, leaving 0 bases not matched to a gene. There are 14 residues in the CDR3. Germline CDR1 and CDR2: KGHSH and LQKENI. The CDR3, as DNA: TGTGCCAGCTCACCGGGACAGGGGAATCAGCCCCAGCATTTT. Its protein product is CASSPGQGNQPQHF.

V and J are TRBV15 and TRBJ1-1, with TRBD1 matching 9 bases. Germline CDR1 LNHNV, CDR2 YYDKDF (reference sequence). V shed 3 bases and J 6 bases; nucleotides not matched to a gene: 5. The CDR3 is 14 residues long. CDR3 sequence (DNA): TGTGCCACCAGCAGTGAACAGGGGGCAGCTGAAGCTTTCTTT. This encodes CATSSEQGAAEAFF.

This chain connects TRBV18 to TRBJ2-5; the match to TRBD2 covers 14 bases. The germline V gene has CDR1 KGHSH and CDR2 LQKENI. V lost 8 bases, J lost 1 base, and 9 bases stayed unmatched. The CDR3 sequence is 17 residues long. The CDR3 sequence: CASRLLGLAGVQETQYF. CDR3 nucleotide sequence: TGTGCCAGCCGACTCCTGGGACTAGCGGGAGTCCAAGAGACCCAGTACTTC.

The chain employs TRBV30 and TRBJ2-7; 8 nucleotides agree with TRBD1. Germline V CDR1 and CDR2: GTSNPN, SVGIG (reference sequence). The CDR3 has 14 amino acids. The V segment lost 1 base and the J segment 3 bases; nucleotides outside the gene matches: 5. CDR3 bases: TGTGCCTGGAGTGCTAGGACAGGGTACTACGAGCAGTACTTC. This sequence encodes CAWSARTGYYEQYF.

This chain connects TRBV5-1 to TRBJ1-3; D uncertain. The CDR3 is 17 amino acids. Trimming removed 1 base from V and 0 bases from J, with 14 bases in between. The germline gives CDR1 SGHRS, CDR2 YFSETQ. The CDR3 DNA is TGCGCCAGCAGCTTGTTTGCGGCCCCCACCTCTGGAAACACCATATATTTT. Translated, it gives CASSLFAAPTSGNTIYF. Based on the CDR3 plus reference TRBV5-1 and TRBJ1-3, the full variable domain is KAGVTQTPRYLIKTRGQQVTLSCSPISGHRSVSWYQQTPGQGLQFLFEYFSETQRNKGNFPGRFSGRQFSNSRSEMNVSTLELGDSALYLCASSLFAAPTSGNTIYFGEGSWLTVV.

CDR3 coding DNA: TGTGCCAGCAGCTCTACTGACAGGGGCTACAATGAGCAGTTCTTC. This sequence encodes CASSSTDRGYNEQFF. The chain has TRBV5-6 and TRBJ2-1; 8 nucleotides match TRBD1. Germline CDR1 reads SGHDT; CDR2 reads YYEEEE. The CDR3 loop spans 15 amino acids. V lost 3 bases, J lost 3 bases, and 5 bases stayed unmatched.

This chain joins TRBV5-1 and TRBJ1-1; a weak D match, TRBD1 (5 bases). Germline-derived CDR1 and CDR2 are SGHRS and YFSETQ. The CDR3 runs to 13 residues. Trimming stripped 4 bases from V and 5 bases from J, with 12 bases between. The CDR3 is CASSPGYRTEAFF. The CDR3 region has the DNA TGCGCCAGCAGCCCAGGATACAGGACTGAAGCTTTCTTT.

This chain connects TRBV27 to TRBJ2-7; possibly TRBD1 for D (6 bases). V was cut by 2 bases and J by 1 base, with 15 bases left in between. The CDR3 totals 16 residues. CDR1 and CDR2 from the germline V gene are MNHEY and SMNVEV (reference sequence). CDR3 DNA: TGTGCCAGCAGTTTACTCCCCCAGGGGAGTTCCTACGAGCAGTACTTC. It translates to CASSLLPQGSSYEQYF.

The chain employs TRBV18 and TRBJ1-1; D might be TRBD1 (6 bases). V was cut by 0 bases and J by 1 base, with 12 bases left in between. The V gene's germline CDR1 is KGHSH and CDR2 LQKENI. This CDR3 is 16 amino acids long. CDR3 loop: CASSPPRTGTNTEAFF. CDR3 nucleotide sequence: TGTGCCAGCTCACCACCAAGAACAGGGACGAACACTGAAGCTTTCTTT.

CDR3 nucleotide sequence: TGCGCCAGCAGCTTTGATAGGCGGGGGGCGGCGTCCGGGGAGCTGTTTTTT. Translated: CASSFDRRGAASGELFF. The chain recombines TRBV5-1 with TRBJ2-2; 8 positions agree with TRBD2. With V trimmed by 2 bases and J by 6 bases, 12 bases remained unmatched. The CDR3 totals 17 residues. Germline lookup yields CDR1 SGHRS and CDR2 YFSETQ.

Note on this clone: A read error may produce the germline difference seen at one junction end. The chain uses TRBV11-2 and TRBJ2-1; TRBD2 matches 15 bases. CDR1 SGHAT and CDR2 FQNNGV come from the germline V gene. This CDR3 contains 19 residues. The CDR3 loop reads CASSLEPGLAGGVDNEQFF. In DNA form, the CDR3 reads TGTGCCAGCAGCCTAGAACCGGGACTAGCGGGAGGAGTCGACAATGAGCAGTTCTTC.

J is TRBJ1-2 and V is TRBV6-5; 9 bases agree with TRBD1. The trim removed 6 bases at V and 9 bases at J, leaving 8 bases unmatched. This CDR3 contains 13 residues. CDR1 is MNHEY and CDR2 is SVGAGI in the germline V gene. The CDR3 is CASSWGQGQSYTF. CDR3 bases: TGTGCCAGCAGCTGGGGACAGGGTCAAAGCTACACCTTC.

CDR3 nucleotide sequence: TGTGCTAGTGGTTTGAACCGGGATCGACCCCAGCATTTT. Translated: CASGLNRDRPQHF. This chain links TRBV12-5 with TRBJ1-5; D remains ambiguous. Germline values: CDR1 LGHNT, CDR2 FRNRAP. This CDR3 has 13 residues. Trimming shortened V by 2 bases and J by 10 bases, and 12 bases separated the two germline ends.

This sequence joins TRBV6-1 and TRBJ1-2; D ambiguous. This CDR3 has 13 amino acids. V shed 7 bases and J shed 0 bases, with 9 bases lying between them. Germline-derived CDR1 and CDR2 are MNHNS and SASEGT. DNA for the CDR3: TGTGCCAGCACCCTGCGGGCTAACTATGGCTACACCTTC. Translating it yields CASTLRANYGYTF.

This CDR3 is CASSLDDDPGLAGKYEQYF. The DNA for the CDR3 is TGTGCCAGCAGCTTGGACGACGATCCGGGACTAGCGGGGAAGTACGAGCAGTACTTC. The J gene is TRBJ2-7, the V gene TRBV5-6; TRBD2 aligns across 13 bases. CDR3 size: 19 residues. V trimming: 0 bases; J trimming: 4 bases; junction bases outside the gene matches: 13. Germline values: CDR1 SGHDT, CDR2 YYEEEE.

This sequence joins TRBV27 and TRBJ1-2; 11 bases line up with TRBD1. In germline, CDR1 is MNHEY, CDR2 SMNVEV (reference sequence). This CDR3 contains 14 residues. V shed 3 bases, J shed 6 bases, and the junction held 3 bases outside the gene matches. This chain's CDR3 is CASSFGTGGDGYTF. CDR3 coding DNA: TGTGCCAGCAGTTTCGGGACAGGGGGAGATGGCTACACCTTC.

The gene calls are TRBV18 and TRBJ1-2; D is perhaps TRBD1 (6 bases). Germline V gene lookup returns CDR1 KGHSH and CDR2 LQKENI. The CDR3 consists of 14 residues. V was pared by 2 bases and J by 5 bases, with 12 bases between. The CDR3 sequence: CASSPRQELYGYTF. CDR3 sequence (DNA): TGTGCCAGCTCACCAAGACAGGAGCTTTATGGCTACACCTTC.

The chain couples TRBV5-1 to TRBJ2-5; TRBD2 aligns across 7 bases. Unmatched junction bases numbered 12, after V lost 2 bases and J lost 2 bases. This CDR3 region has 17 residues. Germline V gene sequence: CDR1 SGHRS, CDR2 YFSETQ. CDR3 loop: CASSLWSSAGFQETQYF. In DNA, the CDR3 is TGCGCCAGCAGCTTATGGAGTTCAGCGGGGTTTCAAGAGACCCAGTACTTC.

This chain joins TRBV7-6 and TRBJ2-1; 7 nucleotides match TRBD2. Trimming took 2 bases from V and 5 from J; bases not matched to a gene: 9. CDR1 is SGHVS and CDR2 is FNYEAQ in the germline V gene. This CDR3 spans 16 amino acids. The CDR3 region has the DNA TGTGCCAGCAGCTTAAGGTCTAGCGGAGCCAACAATGAGCAGTTCTTC. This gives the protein CASSLRSSGANNEQFF.

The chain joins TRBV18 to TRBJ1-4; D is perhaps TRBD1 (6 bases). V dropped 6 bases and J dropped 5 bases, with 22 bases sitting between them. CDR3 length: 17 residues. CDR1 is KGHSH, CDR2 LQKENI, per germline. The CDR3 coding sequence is TGTGCCAGCTCCCCAAACCCTCCACAGGGACTAAATGAAAAACTGTTTTTT. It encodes CASSPNPPQGLNEKLFF.

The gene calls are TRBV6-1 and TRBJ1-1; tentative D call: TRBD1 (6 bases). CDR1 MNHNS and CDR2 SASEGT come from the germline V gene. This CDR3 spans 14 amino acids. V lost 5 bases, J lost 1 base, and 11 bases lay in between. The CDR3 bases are TGTGCCAGCAGTAACAGGGTGGGGAACACTGAAGCTTTCTTT. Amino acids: CASSNRVGNTEAFF.

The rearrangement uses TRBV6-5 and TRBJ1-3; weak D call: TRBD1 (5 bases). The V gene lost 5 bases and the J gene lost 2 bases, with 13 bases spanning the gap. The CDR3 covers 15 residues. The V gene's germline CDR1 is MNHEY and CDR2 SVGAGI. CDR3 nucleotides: TGTGCCAGCAGTCCCCGCCGGGGGGCTGGAAACACCATATATTTT. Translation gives CASSPRRGAGNTIYF.

CDR3 in DNA: TGTGCCAGCAGTGAAGCTATTAGGAGGGCTGAAGCTTTCTTT. This translates into CASSEAIRRAEAFF. The chain is built from TRBV2 and TRBJ1-1; D is ambiguous. The germline V gene encodes CDR1 SNHLY and CDR2 FYNNEI. This CDR3 comprises 14 residues. V was cut by 0 bases and J by 6 bases, with 11 bases left in between.

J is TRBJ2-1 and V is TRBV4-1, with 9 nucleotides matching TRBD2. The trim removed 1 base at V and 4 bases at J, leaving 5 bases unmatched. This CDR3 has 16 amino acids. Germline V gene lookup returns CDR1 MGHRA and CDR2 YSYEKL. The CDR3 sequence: CASSQVGGGVYNEQFF. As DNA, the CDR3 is TGCGCCAGCAGCCAAGTGGGCGGGGGGGTTTACAATGAGCAGTTCTTC.

CDR3 in amino acids: CSVQLSDRGYLYTF. CDR3 DNA sequence: TGCAGCGTTCAGCTATCGGACAGGGGATATCTCTACACCTTC. V and J are TRBV29-1 and TRBJ1-2; 9 positions agree with TRBD1. The germline V gene encodes CDR1 SQVTM and CDR2 ANQGSEA. V dropped 5 bases and J dropped 10; count of bases not matched to a gene: 14. CDR3 size: 14 residues.

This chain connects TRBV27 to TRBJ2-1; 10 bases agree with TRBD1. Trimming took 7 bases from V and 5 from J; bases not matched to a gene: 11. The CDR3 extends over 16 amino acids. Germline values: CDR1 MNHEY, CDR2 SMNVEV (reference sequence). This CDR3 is CASTTTGQGVHNEQFF. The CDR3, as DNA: TGTGCCAGCACGACCACTGGACAGGGGGTCCACAATGAGCAGTTCTTC.

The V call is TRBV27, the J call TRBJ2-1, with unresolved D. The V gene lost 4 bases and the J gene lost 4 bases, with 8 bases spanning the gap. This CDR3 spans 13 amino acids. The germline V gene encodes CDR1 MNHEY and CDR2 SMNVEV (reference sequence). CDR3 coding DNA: TGTGCCAGCAGTTCGACAAGGTACAATGAGCAGTTCTTC. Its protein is CASSSTRYNEQFF.

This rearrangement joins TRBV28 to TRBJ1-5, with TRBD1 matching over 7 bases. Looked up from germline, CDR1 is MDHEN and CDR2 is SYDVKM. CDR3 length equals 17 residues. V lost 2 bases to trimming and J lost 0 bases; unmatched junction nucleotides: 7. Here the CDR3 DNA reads TGTGCCAGCAGTTTAAGGAGGGGGCCGGATAGCAATCAGCCCCAGCATTTT. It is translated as CASSLRRGPDSNQPQHF.